These 32 T cell receptor beta chains came from one sample sequenced in a study of cytomegalovirus exposure and HLA in healthy donors. 13 Jbeta primers and 60 Vbeta primers were used for the PCR. Sequencing was performed with immunoSEQ multiplex PCR; in TCRdb, only in-frame clones are kept and a portion is missing. The top ten hold 4.2% of the sample, which has approximately 110,000 clones, roughly 74% seen once. The sequencing input was PBMCs. The receptors here all came from a woman between 50 and 59 years old in good health and CMV-seropositive.

The J gene is TRBJ2-3, the V gene TRBV4-2, with TRBD1 identical over 7 bases. Germline V CDR1 and CDR2: LGHNA, YNFKEQ. This CDR3 has 15 residues. Trimming took 5 bases from V and 4 from J; bases not matched to a gene: 9. The CDR3 nucleotides read TGTGCCAGCAGCGAAAGGGGGCGATTGTCAGATACGCAGTATTTT. This sequence encodes CASSERGRLSDTQYF.

This clone was seen a handful of times. The rearrangement joins TRBV13 to TRBJ2-7, with 7 bases fitting TRBD1. The CDR3 has 16 residues. V was pared by 2 bases and J by 3 bases, with 10 bases of the junction left unmatched. Germline-derived CDR1 and CDR2 are PRHDT and FYEKMQ (reference sequence). CDR3 amino acids: CASSLRTGVLIYEQYF. CDR3 coding DNA: TGTGCCAGCAGCTTACGAACAGGGGTCCTAATCTACGAGCAGTACTTC.

The chain employs TRBV29-1 and TRBJ1-5; possible D gene TRBD1, 6 bases. The ends were cut back, 6 bases at V and 6 bases at J, with 15 bases in the middle. Germline V gene lookup returns CDR1 SQVTM and CDR2 ANQGSEA. The CDR3 length is 13 residues. DNA for the CDR3: TGCAGCGTGGTAGACAGGCAAGGTCAGCCCCAGCATTTT. Translation: CSVVDRQGQPQHF. Full variable domain (remainder filled in from reference TRBV29-1 and TRBJ1-5): SAVISQKPSRDICQRGTSLTIQCQVDSQVTMMFWYRQQPGQSLTLIATANQGSEATYESGFVIDKFPISRPNLTFSTLTVSNMSPEDSSIYLCSVVDRQGQPQHFGDGTRLSIL.

This clone was picked up a small number of times. CDR3 protein: CASSPAGQYYGYTF. The CDR3 nucleotides read TGCGCCAGCAGCCCGGCGGGACAGTACTATGGCTACACCTTC. The V call is TRBV5-1, the J call TRBJ1-2, with 7 bases matching TRBD1. The V gene's germline CDR1 is SGHRS and CDR2 YFSETQ. This CDR3 comprises 14 residues. The V and J ends lost 4 bases and 3 bases, in that order; junction bases with no gene match: 6.

The J gene is TRBJ2-5, the V gene TRBV27; 7 positions match TRBD1. The J call may be faulty, since TRBJ2-7 better matches the DNA end. The CDR3 consists of 14 residues. Per the germline V gene, CDR1 is MNHEY and CDR2 is SMNVEV (reference sequence). The CDR3 region is CASTPDRASYEQYF. The CDR3 region has the DNA TGTGCCAGCACCCCCGACAGGGCCTCCTACGAGCAGTACTTC.

The chain uses TRBV5-6 and TRBJ2-3; D is perhaps TRBD1 (5 bases). The germline V gene has CDR1 SGHDT and CDR2 YYEEEE. The V gene lost 4 bases and the J gene lost 2 bases, with 14 bases spanning the gap. This CDR3 is 15 amino acids long. DNA for the CDR3: TGTGCCAGCAGCACTCTGGGGCCCGACACAGATACGCAGTATTTT. Its protein is CASSTLGPDTDTQYF.

The rearrangement uses TRBV4-1 and TRBJ1-6, with a possible D match to TRBD1 (6 bases). The CDR3 is 18 amino acids. V was clipped by 10 bases and J by 6 bases, with 28 bases between them. Germline lookup yields CDR1 MGHRA and CDR2 YSYEKL. The CDR3, as DNA: TGCGCCATGCTCCCTATTAGACTAAAACAGGGTGTTAATTCACCCCTCCACTTT. Its protein product is CAMLPIRLKQGVNSPLHF.

This rearrangement joins TRBV25-1 to TRBJ2-2, with TRBD1 matching over 7 bases. Unmatched junction bases numbered 12, after V lost 5 bases and J lost 6 bases. Germline assignment: CDR1 MGHDK and CDR2 SYGVNS. CDR3 length: 16 amino acids. This CDR3 reads CASSNTGVTKSGELFF. The CDR3 DNA follows: TGTGCCAGCAGTAACACAGGGGTCACGAAGTCCGGGGAGCTGTTTTTT.

The chain combines TRBV4-3 with TRBJ2-1, with 14 bases fitting TRBD2. Germline loops: CDR1 LGHNA, CDR2 YSLEER. The CDR3 totals 17 residues. With V trimmed by 0 bases and J by 7 bases, 5 bases remained unmatched. Here the CDR3 DNA reads TGCGCCAGCAGCCAAGATGGACTAGCGGGGGGATATAATGAGCAGTTCTTC. Protein sequence: CASSQDGLAGGYNEQFF.

The chain links TRBV10-3 to TRBJ2-1; perhaps TRBD2 as D (7 bases). There are 16 residues in the CDR3. V lost 2 bases and J lost 4, with 15 bases in between. Germline CDR1 is ENHRY and CDR2 is SYGVKD. The CDR3 protein is CAISEGMAGAYNEQFF. CDR3 in DNA: TGTGCCATCAGTGAGGGGATGGCGGGGGCTTACAATGAGCAGTTCTTC.

The chain links TRBV4-3 to TRBJ1-6; no firm D call. Germline V gene sequence: CDR1 LGHNA, CDR2 YSLEER. The CDR3 extends over 15 amino acids. V shed 0 bases and J shed 3 bases, with 6 bases lying between them. As DNA, the CDR3 is TGCGCCAGCAGCCAAGACTACCTCTATAATTCACCCCTCCACTTT. Residues: CASSQDYLYNSPLHF.

V is TRBV19 and J is TRBJ1-5; tentative D call: TRBD1 (6 bases). This CDR3 has 15 amino acids. V lost 5 bases to trimming and J lost 4 bases, with 15 bases between them. CDR1 LNHDA and CDR2 SQIVND come from the germline V gene (reference sequence). CDR3 sequence reads: CASSVRDIGNQPQHF. The DNA of the CDR3 is TGTGCCAGTAGTGTACGGGACATAGGAAATCAGCCCCAGCATTTT.

The sample holds one count of this clone. DNA for the CDR3: TGCGCCAGCAGCTGGAGGGACGGGAGATTTGATTCACCCCTCCACTTT. Its translation: CASSWRDGRFDSPLHF. The chain employs TRBV5-1 and TRBJ1-6, with D possibly TRBD1 on 5 matching bases. The CDR3 covers 16 residues. Trimming removed 3 bases at V and 8 bases at J, with 18 bases between. The V gene's germline CDR1 is SGHRS and CDR2 YFSETQ.

This clone was picked up a small number of times. The chain couples TRBV25-1 to TRBJ1-1, with 8 bases lining up with TRBD1. CDR3 size: 14 residues. CDR1 is MGHDK and CDR2 is SYGVNS in the germline V gene. Losses at the gene ends were 5 bases for V and 5 bases for J; bases not matched to a gene: 7. The CDR3 sequence is CASSISGGRTEAFF. CDR3 bases: TGTGCCAGCAGTATATCAGGGGGCCGGACTGAAGCTTTCTTT. The whole variable domain, remainder taken from reference TRBV25-1 and TRBJ1-1, is EADIYQTPRYLVIGTGKKITLECSQTMGHDKMYWYQQDPGMELHLIHYSYGVNSTEKGDLSSESTVSRIRTEHFPLTLESARPSHTSQYLCASSISGGRTEAFFGQGTRLTVV.

The rearrangement joins TRBV5-6 to TRBJ1-2, with D maybe TRBD1 (6 bases). Germline-derived CDR1 and CDR2 are SGHDT and YYEEEE. The CDR3 sequence is 13 residues long. V was cut by 4 bases and J by 6 bases, with 13 bases left in between. The DNA for the CDR3 is TGTGCCAGCAGCCTGGACAGATACGATGGCTACACCTTC. As protein: CASSLDRYDGYTF.

Only one count was recorded for this clone. The chain is built from TRBV6-5 and TRBJ2-3, with TRBD2 as a possible D gene (6 bases). CDR1 MNHEY and CDR2 SVGAGI come from the germline V gene. With 5 bases removed from V and 6 bases from J, the gap between germline ends came to 15 bases. The CDR3 extends over 14 amino acids. CDR3 in amino acids: CASSVAGNRDTQYF. DNA of the CDR3: TGTGCCAGCAGTGTTGCGGGGAACAGGGATACGCAGTATTTT.

This chain uses TRBV5-1 with TRBJ2-7, with D unresolved. The CDR3 has 18 amino acids. CDR1 is SGHRS and CDR2 is YFSETQ in the germline V gene. Trimming shortened V by 2 bases and J by 0 bases, and 21 bases separated the two germline ends. The CDR3 is CASSLQTSTPNLSYEQYF. CDR3 nucleotides: TGCGCCAGCAGCTTACAAACGTCGACACCGAACCTCTCCTACGAGCAGTACTTC. The full variable domain, with the rest looked up from reference TRBV5-1 and TRBJ2-7, is KAGVTQTPRYLIKTRGQQVTLSCSPISGHRSVSWYQQTPGQGLQFLFEYFSETQRNKGNFPGRFSGRQFSNSRSEMNVSTLELGDSALYLCASSLQTSTPNLSYEQYFGPGTRLTVT.

This clone was recorded once. The chain recombines TRBV6-1 with TRBJ2-3; TRBD1 aligns across 12 bases. V lost 6 bases, J lost 3 bases, and 4 bases stayed unmatched. The V gene's germline CDR1 is MNHNS and CDR2 SASEGT. The CDR3 covers 15 residues. For the CDR3, the DNA is TGTGCCAGCAGGGCGGGACAGGGGGCGACAGATACGCAGTATTTT. Protein: CASRAGQGATDTQYF.

The chain joins TRBV18 to TRBJ2-5; the D gene is possibly TRBD2 (5 bases). The V end lost 3 bases, the J end lost 5 bases, and 19 bases lay between the germline ends. Germline V CDR1 and CDR2: KGHSH, LQKENI. This CDR3 comprises 16 residues. The CDR3 DNA is TGTGCCAGCTCACCGGTATCCGGGCGGAGAGGGGAGACCCAGTACTTC. It specifies CASSPVSGRRGETQYF.

The chain combines TRBV9 with TRBJ1-3, with 9 positions matching TRBD1. Germline V CDR1 and CDR2: SGDLS, YYNGEE. CDR3 length: 17 amino acids. J lost 4 bases, V lost 3 bases, and 11 bases had no gene match. CDR3 bases: TGTGCCAGCAGCGCGGATATGATCGGGACAGGGGGAAACACCATATATTTT. Residues: CASSADMIGTGGNTIYF. Variable domain in full (rest from reference TRBV9 and TRBJ1-3): DSGVTQTPKHLITATGQRVTLRCSPRSGDLSVYWYQQSLDQGLQFLIQYYNGEERAKGNILERFSAQQFPDLHSELNLSSLELGDSALYFCASSADMIGTGGNTIYFGEGSWLTVV.

A few counts support this clone. The chain employs TRBV7-9 and TRBJ2-7; TRBD2 is a possible D gene (6 bases). V was shortened by 5 bases and J by 3 bases, with 20 bases between the two germline ends. Germline V gives CDR1 SEHNR, CDR2 FQNEAQ (reference sequence). This CDR3 region has 16 residues. CDR3 sequence (DNA): TGTGCCAGCAGCCAGGATAACGGGGGTCTGAGCTACGAGCAGTACTTC. Translating gives CASSQDNGGLSYEQYF.

Comments on this clone: The sample has other DNA sequences that encode this CDR3 too. The rearrangement uses TRBV28 and TRBJ2-3, with TRBD2 matching 12 bases. The V gene end was trimmed by 5 bases and the J gene end by 2 bases; junction bases not matched to a gene: 8. Germline-derived CDR1 and CDR2 are MDHEN and SYDVKM. The CDR3 sequence is 17 residues long. CDR3 loop: CASSPWTSGADTDTQYF. The CDR3 nucleotides are TGTGCCAGCAGTCCCTGGACTAGCGGGGCCGACACAGATACGCAGTATTTT.

CDR3 protein: CASSKEGRGGPRELFF. In DNA, the CDR3 is TGTGCCAGCAGCAAAGAGGGGCGGGGGGGCCCAAGGGAGCTGTTTTTT. The chain recombines TRBV5-4 with TRBJ2-2; the match to TRBD2 covers 9 bases. This CDR3 comprises 16 residues. Germline loops: CDR1 SGHNT, CDR2 YYREEE (reference sequence). Trimming cost V 4 bases and J 9 bases; bases outside gene matches: 13.

In this sample, this clone turned up a few times. The rearrangement links TRBV29-1 to TRBJ1-3; no clear D gene. The germline V gene encodes CDR1 SQVTM and CDR2 ANQGSEA. Trimming pared 0 bases from V and 0 bases from J, leaving 9 bases between. This CDR3 region has 15 residues. The DNA of the CDR3 is TGCAGCGTTGAAGATCTTGTGAGCTCTGGAAACACCATATATTTT. It is translated as CSVEDLVSSGNTIYF.

CDR3 DNA: TGTGCCAGCAGAACTAGCGGGGTGAATGAGCAGTTCTTC. Translation gives CASRTSGVNEQFF. The chain combines TRBV2 with TRBJ2-1; the match to TRBD2 covers 10 bases. This CDR3 contains 13 residues. The germline V gene encodes CDR1 SNHLY and CDR2 FYNNEI. V dropped 6 bases and J dropped 7; count of bases not matched to a gene: 3.

This clone was found once. This chain links TRBV5-1 with TRBJ1-6, with 7 bases identical to TRBD1. Germline CDR1 reads SGHRS; CDR2 reads YFSETQ. CDR3 length: 13 amino acids. The trim removed 7 bases at V and 7 bases at J, leaving 5 bases unmatched. This chain's CDR3 is CASRDSENSPLHF. CDR3 in DNA: TGCGCCAGCCGGGACAGTGAGAATTCACCCCTCCACTTT.

The chain employs TRBV5-1 and TRBJ1-1, with D uncertain. The CDR3 is 15 amino acids. Germline V gives CDR1 SGHRS, CDR2 YFSETQ. Trimming pared 0 bases from V and 0 bases from J, leaving 9 bases between. CDR3 nucleotides: TGCGCCAGCAGCTTGGTAGGAGGTCTGAACACTGAAGCTTTCTTT. Amino acids: CASSLVGGLNTEAFF. Full variable domain (outside the CDR3, taken from reference TRBV5-1 and TRBJ1-1): KAGVTQTPRYLIKTRGQQVTLSCSPISGHRSVSWYQQTPGQGLQFLFEYFSETQRNKGNFPGRFSGRQFSNSRSEMNVSTLELGDSALYLCASSLVGGLNTEAFFGQGTRLTVV.

The chain employs TRBV4-1 and TRBJ2-1, with 14 bases fitting TRBD2. CDR3 size: 15 residues. Unmatched junction bases numbered 6, after V lost 6 bases and J lost 8 bases. The germline CDR1 and CDR2 sequences are MGHRA and YSYEKL. The CDR3 sequence: CASRPGTSGGYEQFF. Written as DNA, the CDR3 is TGCGCCAGCAGACCCGGGACTAGCGGGGGTTATGAGCAGTTCTTC.

This sequence joins TRBV14 and TRBJ1-2; a weak D match, TRBD1 (6 bases). The germline V gene has CDR1 SGHDN and CDR2 FVKESK. The CDR3 totals 16 residues. V lost 1 base, J lost 4 bases, and 16 bases lay in between. DNA for the CDR3: TGTGCCAGCAGCCAAGCCTCAGGGGCCCGAATCTATGGCTACACCTTC. Protein product: CASSQASGARIYGYTF. Full variable domain (outside the CDR3, taken from reference TRBV14 and TRBJ1-2): EAGVTQFPSHSVIEKGQTVTLRCDPISGHDNLYWYRRVMGKEIKFLLHFVKESKQDESGMPNNRFLAERTGGTYSTLKVQPAELEDSGVYFCASSQASGARIYGYTFGSGTRLTVV.

V gene TRBV7-2 combines with J gene TRBJ1-5, with a tentative D call TRBD1 (5 bases). The V end lost 5 bases, the J end lost 3 bases, and 11 bases lay between the germline ends. Germline loops: CDR1 SGHTA, CDR2 FQGNSA. The CDR3 runs 14 residues. The CDR3 region is CASSAQGSNQPQHF. Written as DNA, the CDR3 is TGTGCCAGCAGCGCCCAGGGTTCCAATCAGCCCCAGCATTTT.

The chain joins TRBV5-1 to TRBJ2-5; 9 nucleotides align to TRBD2. J lost 5 bases, V lost 1 base, and 6 bases had no gene match. CDR3 length: 15 amino acids. From germline, CDR1 is SGHRS and CDR2 YFSETQ. CDR3 sequence: CASSLSLAGFETQYF. The CDR3 DNA reads as TGCGCCAGCAGCTTGAGTCTAGCGGGGTTCGAGACCCAGTACTTC.

This clone turned up a few times. The chain links TRBV30 to TRBJ2-5, with 8 bases lining up with TRBD2. Germline V lookup: CDR1 GTSNPN, CDR2 SVGIG (reference sequence). V was pared by 2 bases and J by 5 bases, with 7 bases of the junction left unmatched. This CDR3 contains 14 residues. For the CDR3, the DNA is TGTGCCTGGAGTCCCCTGGGCGGGGGGGAGACCCAGTACTTC. As protein: CAWSPLGGGETQYF.